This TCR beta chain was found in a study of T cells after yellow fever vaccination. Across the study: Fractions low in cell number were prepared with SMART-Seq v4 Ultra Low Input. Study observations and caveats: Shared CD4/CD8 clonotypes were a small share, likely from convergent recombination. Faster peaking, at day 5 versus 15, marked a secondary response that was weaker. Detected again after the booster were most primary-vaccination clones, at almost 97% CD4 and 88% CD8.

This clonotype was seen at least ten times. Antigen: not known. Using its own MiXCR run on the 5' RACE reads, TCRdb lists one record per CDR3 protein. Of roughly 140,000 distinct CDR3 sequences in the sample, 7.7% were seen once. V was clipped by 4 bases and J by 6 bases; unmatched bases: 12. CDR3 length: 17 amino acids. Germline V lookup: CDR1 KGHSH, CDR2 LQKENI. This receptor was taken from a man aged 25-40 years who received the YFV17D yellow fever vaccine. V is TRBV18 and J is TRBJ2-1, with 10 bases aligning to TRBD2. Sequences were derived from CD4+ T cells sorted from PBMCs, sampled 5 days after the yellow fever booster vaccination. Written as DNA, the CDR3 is TGTGCCAGCTCACGTTTGGCTAGCGGGAGTTCGGGCAATGAGCAGTTCTTC. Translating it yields CASSRLASGSSGNEQFF.